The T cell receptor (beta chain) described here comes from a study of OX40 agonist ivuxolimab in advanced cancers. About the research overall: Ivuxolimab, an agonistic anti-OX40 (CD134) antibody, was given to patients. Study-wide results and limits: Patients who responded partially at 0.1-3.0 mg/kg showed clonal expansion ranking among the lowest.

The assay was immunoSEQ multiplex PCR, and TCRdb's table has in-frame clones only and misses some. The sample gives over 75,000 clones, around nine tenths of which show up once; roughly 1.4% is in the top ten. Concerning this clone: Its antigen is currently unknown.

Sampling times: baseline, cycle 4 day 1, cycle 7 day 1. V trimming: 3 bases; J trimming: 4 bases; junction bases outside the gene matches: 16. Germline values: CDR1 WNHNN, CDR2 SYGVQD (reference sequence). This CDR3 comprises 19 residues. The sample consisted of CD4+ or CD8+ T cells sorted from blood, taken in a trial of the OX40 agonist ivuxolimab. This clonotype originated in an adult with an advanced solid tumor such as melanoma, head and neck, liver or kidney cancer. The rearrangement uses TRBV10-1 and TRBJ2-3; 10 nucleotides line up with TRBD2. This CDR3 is CASSDPRNRTSGEPDTQYF. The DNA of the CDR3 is TGCGCCAGCAGTGACCCTCGAAATCGAACTAGCGGGGAGCCAGATACGCAGTATTTT.